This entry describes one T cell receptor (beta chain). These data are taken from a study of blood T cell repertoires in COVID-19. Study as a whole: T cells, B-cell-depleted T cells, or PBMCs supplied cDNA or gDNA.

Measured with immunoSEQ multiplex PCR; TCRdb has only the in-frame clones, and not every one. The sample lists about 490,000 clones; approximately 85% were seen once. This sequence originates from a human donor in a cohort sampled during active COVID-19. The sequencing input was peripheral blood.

CDR3 bases: TGTGCCAGCAGTACCGGGACAGGGAAGGAGACCCAGTACTTC. Protein sequence: CASSTGTGKETQYF. This chain joins TRBV6-5 and TRBJ2-5, with TRBD1 matching 9 bases. CDR3 length: 14 residues. Losses at the gene ends were 5 bases for V and 5 bases for J; bases not matched to a gene: 6. CDR1 MNHEY and CDR2 SVGAGI come from the germline V gene.